The 15 T cell receptor beta chains given below trace back to one sample, sequenced in a study of CD8 T cells in Susac syndrome. RNA amounts of about 0.45 to 1 ug underwent reverse transcription with random hexamers. TCRdb re-called the immunoSEQ multiplex PCR reads with MiXCR, one entry per CDR3 protein. Found here are roughly 120,000 distinct CDR3 sequences, roughly 96% of them singletons; the top ten hold 0.096%. The sample consisted of CD4+ T cells from PBMCs. These receptors all come from a human donor in good health.

This chain links TRBV27 with TRBJ1-1, with 11 bases lining up with TRBD1. V was clipped by 0 bases and J by 6 bases; unmatched bases: 6. The CDR3 loop spans 16 amino acids. The germline gives CDR1 MNHEY, CDR2 SMNVEV (reference sequence). The CDR3 spells CASSLSLGQGASEAFF. CDR3 coding DNA: TGTGCCAGCAGTTTATCTCTTGGACAGGGGGCTTCTGAAGCTTTCTTT.

V gene TRBV6-5 combines with J gene TRBJ2-7; no clear D. Germline V gene data show CDR1 as MNHEY and CDR2 as SVGAGI. Trimming shortened V by 5 bases and J by 2 bases, and 10 bases separated the two germline ends. This CDR3 has 13 residues. The CDR3 nucleotides are TGTGCCAGCAGTCCCACTAAAACCTACGAGCAGTACTTC. It translates to CASSPTKTYEQYF.

This chain joins TRBV4-3 and TRBJ2-3; D gene unclear. Germline loops: CDR1 LGHNA, CDR2 YSLEER. V shed 2 bases and J shed 5 bases, with 11 bases lying between them. The CDR3 extends over 14 amino acids. In DNA, the CDR3 is TGCGCCAGCAGCCAAAGGTCGACGGGAGATACGCAGTATTTT. Its translation is CASSQRSTGDTQYF.

The chain joins TRBV28 to TRBJ2-5; no reliable D call. The CDR3 sequence is 15 residues long. The V and J ends lost 3 bases and 3 bases respectively, with 14 bases between them. CDR1 is MDHEN, CDR2 SYDVKM, per germline. CDR3 protein: CASSFTRAAKETQYF. In DNA form, the CDR3 reads TGTGCCAGCAGTTTCACTCGGGCAGCAAAAGAGACCCAGTACTTC. Full variable domain (missing parts from reference TRBV28 and TRBJ2-5): DVKVTQSSRYLVKRTGEKVFLECVQDMDHENMFWYRQDPGLGLRLIYFSYDVKMKEKGDIPEGYSVSREKKERFSLILESASTNQTSMYLCASSFTRAAKETQYFGPGTRLLVL.

This chain uses TRBV11-1 with TRBJ2-6; D is perhaps TRBD1 or TRBD2 (5 bases each). The germline V gene has CDR1 SGHAT and CDR2 FQDESV (reference sequence). V lost 0 bases to trimming and J lost 0 bases, with 18 bases between them. CDR3 length: 20 residues. This CDR3 is CASSLAWVRDESSGANVLTF. For the CDR3, the DNA is TGTGCCAGCAGCTTAGCGTGGGTCAGGGACGAGAGCTCTGGGGCCAACGTCCTGACTTTC.

The V gene is TRBV2, the J gene TRBJ2-7, with 9 bases that match TRBD1. CDR1 and CDR2 from the germline V gene are SNHLY and FYNNEI. This CDR3 is built from 15 residues. Trimming cost V 4 bases and J 2 bases; bases outside gene matches: 6. CDR3 amino acids: CASSVGQGPTYEQYF. CDR3 coding DNA: TGTGCCAGCAGTGTGGGACAGGGACCCACCTACGAGCAGTACTTC.

This sequence joins TRBV2 and TRBJ2-2, with D uncertain. This CDR3 is built from 14 residues. Per the germline V gene, CDR1 is SNHLY and CDR2 is FYNNEI. Deletions cut 6 bases from V and 3 bases from J, with 11 bases between. Written as DNA, the CDR3 is TGTGCCAGCAGGGGGATATTGGACACCGGGGAGCTGTTTTTT. Its protein is CASRGILDTGELFF.

The genes are TRBV6-2 or TRBV6-3 and TRBJ2-7; 7 positions match TRBD1. The germline V gene has CDR1 MNHEY and CDR2 SVGEGT. The CDR3 loop spans 14 amino acids. The V and J ends lost 5 bases and 2 bases, in that order; junction bases with no gene match: 6. The CDR3 reads CASSPRGRAYEQYF. In nucleotides, the CDR3 is TGTGCCAGCAGTCCCAGGGGGAGAGCCTACGAGCAGTACTTC.

V is TRBV5-8 and J is TRBJ1-2; tentative D call: TRBD1 (6 bases). Germline CDR1 is SGHTS and CDR2 is YDEGEE. CDR3 size: 13 residues. The V and J ends lost 4 bases and 4 bases respectively, with 11 bases between them. CDR3 sequence: CASSQDRSYGYTF. CDR3 coding DNA: TGTGCCAGCAGCCAGGACAGATCCTATGGCTACACCTTC.

This clonotype was observed a single time. V and J are TRBV24-1 and TRBJ2-1, with TRBD1 matching over 8 bases. The CDR3 is 16 residues long. Germline V gene data show CDR1 as KGHDR and CDR2 as SFDVKD. J was trimmed by 6 bases and V by 3 bases; bases with no gene match: 9. CDR3 DNA: TGTGCCACCAGTGATCCCGGGACAGGCAGAGTCAATGAGCAGTTCTTC. Translating it yields CATSDPGTGRVNEQFF.

The rearrangement uses TRBV7-3 and TRBJ2-6; the D is unclear. Trimming stripped 5 bases from V and 2 bases from J, with 10 bases between. The V gene's germline CDR1 is SGHTA and CDR2 FQGTGA. The CDR3 has 15 amino acids. In nucleotides, the CDR3 is TGTGCCAGCAGCCCAGACGGAGCTGGGGCCAACGTCCTGACTTTC. It translates to CASSPDGAGANVLTF.

V is TRBV18 and J is TRBJ2-7, with 12 bases identical to TRBD2. CDR3 size: 15 residues. Trimming took 3 bases from V and 3 from J; bases not matched to a gene: 3. CDR1 KGHSH and CDR2 LQKENI come from the germline V gene. The CDR3 coding sequence is TGTGCCAGCTCACCGGAGACTAGCGGGAGCTACGAGCAGTACTTC. Translation gives CASSPETSGSYEQYF.

The V gene is TRBV7-2, the J gene TRBJ2-1; D uncertain. CDR1 is SGHTA, CDR2 FQGNSA, per germline. V lost 7 bases and J lost 8, with 12 bases in between. The CDR3 extends over 12 amino acids. In DNA form, the CDR3 reads TGTGCCAGCAACTCCCAGTTCGATGAGCAGTTCTTC. Translation: CASNSQFDEQFF.

As concerns this clonotype: Here the CDR3 omits its conserved ending phenylalanine or tryptophan, so a read error is the likely source. No DNA is shown, since the ends of the CDR3 on it are uncertain; the CDR3 is the one TCRdb lists. The chain has TRBV6-2 or TRBV6-3 and TRBJ2-1; the D call in the table, TRBD1, was not verified against the DNA. The CDR3 length is 13 residues, termini included. Germline CDR1 and CDR2: MNHEY and SVGEGT. CDR3 amino acids: CASSYGAGTPVFV.

This clonotype was recorded once. The chain couples TRBV7-8 to TRBJ1-5; D may be TRBD1 (5 bases). The germline V and J ends were trimmed by 5 bases and 6 bases, with 14 bases remaining between them. Germline V gene sequence: CDR1 SGHVS, CDR2 FQNEAQ. The CDR3 length is 14 residues. CDR3 bases: TGTGCCAGCAGCCCACATCCAAGGGGTCAGCCCCAGCATTTT. Its translation is CASSPHPRGQPQHF.